The 15 T cell receptor beta chains in this list originate from one sample, sequenced in a study of Graves' ophthalmopathy and Graves' hyperthyroidism. RNA transcripts were the template, and TCR beta CDR3 regions were amplified from them. Amplification began with first-round RT-PCR using HTBI primers, then second-round multiplex PCR was performed. TCRdb reanalysed the multiplex PCR reads using MiXCR and keeps one entry per CDR3 protein. The data hold 680,000 or so distinct CDR3 sequences, with about 24% observed a single time. The sample taken for sequencing was peripheral blood. These receptors were taken from a young woman with stable Graves' hyperthyroidism. Some clones in this sample may be carry-over from other donors' samples.

In this sample, this clonotype turned up many times. The rearrangement joins TRBV6-5 to TRBJ2-5, with TRBD1 as a possible D gene (6 bases). V shed 6 bases and J shed 2 bases, with 16 bases lying between them. This CDR3 is 15 amino acids long. CDR1 is MNHEY and CDR2 is SVGAGI in the germline V gene. The DNA for the CDR3 is TGTGCCAGCAGCCCCGGACAGCAATTACAAGAGACCCAGTACTTC. Translated: CASSPGQQLQETQYF.

This clonotype was observed a handful of times. The rearrangement links TRBV12-3 or TRBV12-4 to TRBJ1-2; the D gene is possibly TRBD1 (6 bases). The CDR3 consists of 14 residues. The V end lost 3 bases, the J end lost 2 bases, and 10 bases lay between the germline ends. CDR3 loop: CASSFMGQNYGYTF. CDR3 in DNA: TGTGCCAGCAGTTTTATGGGACAAAACTATGGCTACACCTTC.

V gene TRBV28 combines with J gene TRBJ1-2; 10 bases map to TRBD1. The J segment lost 4 bases and the V segment lost 1 base, leaving 9 bases of the junction unmatched. This CDR3 spans 17 amino acids. Germline V gives CDR1 MDHEN, CDR2 SYDVKM. CDR3 nucleotide sequence: TGTGCCAGCAGTTTATTCGCCGGGACAGGGGTAACCTATGGCTACACCTTC. Translating gives CASSLFAGTGVTYGYTF.

This clonotype has a count of ten or more. The genes are TRBV6-1 and TRBJ1-2, with D hard to call. Germline values: CDR1 MNHNS, CDR2 SASEGT. CDR3 size: 13 residues. The V and J ends lost 7 bases and 2 bases respectively, with 11 bases between them. As DNA, the CDR3 is TGTGCCAGCATCAGGAGCGGAAACTATGGCTACACCTTC. It codes for CASIRSGNYGYTF.

This clonotype was picked up many times. J is TRBJ2-7 and V is TRBV12-3 or TRBV12-4, with no clear D. The CDR3 contains 14 residues. Trimming pared 7 bases from V and 0 bases from J, leaving 13 bases between. The CDR3 DNA sequence: TGTGCCAGCACCCGTCAGGTCTCCTCCTACGAGCAGTACTTC. Translation gives CASTRQVSSYEQYF.

A few counts support this clonotype. CDR3 DNA: TGTGCCAGCAGCGTAGGTGTCCGGGCGGAGAACTATGGCTACACCTTC. Protein sequence: CASSVGVRAENYGYTF. This sequence joins TRBV9 and TRBJ1-2; unclear D gene. Germline CDR1 is SGDLS and CDR2 is YYNGEE. Trimming removed 0 bases from V and 2 bases from J, with 14 bases in between. The CDR3 is 16 residues long.

The V call is TRBV27, the J call TRBJ1-2; D is unclear. The CDR3 has 13 residues. Trimming removed 3 bases at V and 8 bases at J, with 13 bases between. Germline V gene lookup returns CDR1 MNHEY and CDR2 SMNVEV (reference sequence). The CDR3 coding sequence is TGTGCCAGCAGTTTTCTTGGGGATTACGGCTACACCTTC. Protein product: CASSFLGDYGYTF.

This clonotype was counted at least ten times. This chain connects TRBV28 to TRBJ1-5, with unresolved D. Germline assignment: CDR1 MDHEN and CDR2 SYDVKM. With 1 base removed from V and 7 bases from J, the gap between germline ends came to 5 bases. There are 12 residues in the CDR3. This chain's CDR3 is CASSLSGQPQHF. The CDR3 bases are TGTGCCAGCAGTTTATCCGGGCAGCCCCAGCATTTT.

This clonotype has ten or more counts. The chain carries TRBV4-2 and TRBJ2-2, with D tentatively TRBD2 (6 bases). The CDR3 consists of 17 residues. The germline V gene encodes CDR1 LGHNA and CDR2 YNFKEQ. Trimming shortened V by 1 base and J by 0 bases, and 12 bases separated the two germline ends. CDR3 DNA: TGTGCCAGCAGCCAAGTGGGGCGGGGACCGAACACCGGGGAGCTGTTTTTT. Translated: CASSQVGRGPNTGELFF.

This clonotype was recorded many times. The chain couples TRBV7-2 to TRBJ1-6, with D tentatively TRBD1 (5 bases). Looked up from germline, CDR1 is SGHTA and CDR2 is FQGNSA. Trimming cost V 1 base and J 0 bases, with 10 bases left between them. The CDR3 is made up of 17 amino acids. The DNA for the CDR3 is TGTGCCAGCAGCTTAGTACAGGTCACCTCCTATAATTCACCCCTCCACTTT. This translates into CASSLVQVTSYNSPLHF.

This clonotype was detected ten times or more. The chain recombines TRBV18 with TRBJ1-2; no reliable D call. The CDR3 extends over 13 amino acids. Per germline, CDR1 KGHSH and CDR2 LQKENI. V lost 3 bases, J lost 6 bases, and 11 bases lay in between. The CDR3 DNA reads as TGTGCCAGCTCACCCGGACTGTCTGATGGCTACACCTTC. It yields the protein CASSPGLSDGYTF. Complete variable domain (other parts from reference TRBV18 and TRBJ1-2): NAGVMQNPRHLVRRRGQEARLRCSPMKGHSHVYWYRQLPEEGLKFMVYLQKENIIDESGMPKERFSAEFPKEGPSILRIQQVVRGDSAAYFCASSPGLSDGYTFGSGTRLTVV.

Ten or more counts support this clonotype. This chain connects TRBV12-3 or TRBV12-4 to TRBJ1-2, with no clear D. This CDR3 contains 14 residues. With 4 bases removed from V and 2 bases from J, the gap between germline ends came to 11 bases. The CDR3 region has the DNA TGTGCCAGCAGTTATAGGAATTTAAACTATGGCTACACCTTC. This gives the protein CASSYRNLNYGYTF.

This clonotype was counted at least ten times. This chain joins TRBV6-1 and TRBJ1-2; D not certain. V was trimmed by 7 bases and J by 4 bases, leaving 16 bases between them. Germline V CDR1 and CDR2: MNHNS, SASEGT. The CDR3 consists of 14 residues. This CDR3 reads CASNRRHDLYGYTF. CDR3 coding DNA: TGTGCCAGCAATCGCCGACACGACCTCTATGGCTACACCTTC.

The sample holds many counts of this clonotype. The CDR3 bases are TGTGCCAGCAGGCGCGGACAGGGAAGTTCCCACGAGCAGTACTTC. Amino acid sequence: CASRRGQGSSHEQYF. J is TRBJ2-7 and V is TRBV7-9; 8 positions match TRBD1. The CDR3 totals 15 residues. The germline gives CDR1 SEHNR, CDR2 FQNEAQ (reference sequence). Trimming at V came to 6 bases and at J to 5 bases, leaving 12 bases not matched to a gene.

This clonotype was observed many times. J is TRBJ2-5 and V is TRBV29-1, with 7 bases lining up with TRBD1. CDR1 is SQVTM and CDR2 is ANQGSEA in the germline V gene. The V gene end was trimmed by 6 bases and the J gene end by 0 bases; junction bases not matched to a gene: 7. The CDR3 has 14 amino acids. The CDR3, as DNA: TGCAGCGTGCACCGGGACAGCCACCAAGAGACCCAGTACTTC. Translated: CSVHRDSHQETQYF.